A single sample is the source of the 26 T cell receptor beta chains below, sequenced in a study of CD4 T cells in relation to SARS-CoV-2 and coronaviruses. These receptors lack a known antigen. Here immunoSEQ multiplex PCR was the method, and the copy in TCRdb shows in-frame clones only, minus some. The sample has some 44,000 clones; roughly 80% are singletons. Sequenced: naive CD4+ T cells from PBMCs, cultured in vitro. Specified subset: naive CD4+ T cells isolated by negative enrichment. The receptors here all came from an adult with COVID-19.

CDR3 sequence reads: CASSLVGVRDTQYF. DNA of the CDR3: TGTGCCAGCAGCTTGGTAGGTGTCCGGGATACGCAGTATTTT. This chain uses TRBV5-4 with TRBJ2-3; D is ambiguous. V lost 0 bases and J lost 6, with 11 bases in between. Germline V gene data show CDR1 as SGHNT and CDR2 as YYREEE (reference sequence). The CDR3 contains 14 residues.

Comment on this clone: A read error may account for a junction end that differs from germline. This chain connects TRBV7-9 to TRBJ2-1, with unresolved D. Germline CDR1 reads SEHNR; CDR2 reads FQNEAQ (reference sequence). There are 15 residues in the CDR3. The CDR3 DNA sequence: TGTGCCAGCAGTTTAGTTCTAGACTCCTACAATGAGCAGTTCTTC. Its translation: CASSLVLDSYNEQFF.

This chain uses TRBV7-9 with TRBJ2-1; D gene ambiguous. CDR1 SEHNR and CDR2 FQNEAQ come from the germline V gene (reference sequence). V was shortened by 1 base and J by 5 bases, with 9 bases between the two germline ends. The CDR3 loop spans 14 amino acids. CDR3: CASSLGGRHNEQFF. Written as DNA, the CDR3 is TGTGCCAGCAGCTTAGGTGGGCGGCACAATGAGCAGTTCTTC. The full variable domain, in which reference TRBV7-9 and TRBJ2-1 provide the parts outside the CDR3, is DTGVSQNPRHKITKRGQNVTFRCDPISEHNRLYWYRQTLGQGPEFLTYFQNEAQLEKSRLLSDRFSAERPKGSFSTLEIQRTEQGDSAMYLCASSLGGRHNEQFFGPGTRLTVL.

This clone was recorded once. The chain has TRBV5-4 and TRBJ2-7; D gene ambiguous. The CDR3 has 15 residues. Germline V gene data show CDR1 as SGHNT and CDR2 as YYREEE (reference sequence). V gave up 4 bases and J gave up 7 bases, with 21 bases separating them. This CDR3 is CASSPTPNKVGEQYF. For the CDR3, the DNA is TGTGCCAGCAGCCCAACACCGAACAAGGTGGGGGAGCAGTACTTC.

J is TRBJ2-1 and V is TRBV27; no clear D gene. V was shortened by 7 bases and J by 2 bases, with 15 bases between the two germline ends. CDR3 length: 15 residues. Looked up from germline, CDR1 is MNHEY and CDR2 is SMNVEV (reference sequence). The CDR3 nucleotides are TGTGCCAGCACCCCCGCTGGGTTCCCCTACAATGAGCAGTTCTTC. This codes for CASTPAGFPYNEQFF.

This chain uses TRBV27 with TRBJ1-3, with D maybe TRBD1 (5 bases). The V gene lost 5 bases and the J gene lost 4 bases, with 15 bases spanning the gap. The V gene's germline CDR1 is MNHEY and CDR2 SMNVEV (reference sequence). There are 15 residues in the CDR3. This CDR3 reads CASSVNRRAGNTIYF. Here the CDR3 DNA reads TGTGCCAGCAGTGTTAACAGGAGGGCAGGAAACACCATATATTTT.

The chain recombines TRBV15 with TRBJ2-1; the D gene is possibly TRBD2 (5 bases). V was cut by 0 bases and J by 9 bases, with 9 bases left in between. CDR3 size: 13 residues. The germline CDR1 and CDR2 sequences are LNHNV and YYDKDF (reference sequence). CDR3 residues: CATSRDLRAEQFF. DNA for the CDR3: TGTGCCACCAGCAGAGATTTGAGGGCTGAGCAGTTCTTC.

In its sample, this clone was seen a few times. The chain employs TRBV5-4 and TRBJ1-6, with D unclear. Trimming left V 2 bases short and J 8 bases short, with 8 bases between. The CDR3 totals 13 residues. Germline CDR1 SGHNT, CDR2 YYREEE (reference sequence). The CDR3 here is CASSFRIDSPLHF. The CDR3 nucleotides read TGTGCCAGCAGCTTCCGGATAGATTCACCCCTCCACTTT.

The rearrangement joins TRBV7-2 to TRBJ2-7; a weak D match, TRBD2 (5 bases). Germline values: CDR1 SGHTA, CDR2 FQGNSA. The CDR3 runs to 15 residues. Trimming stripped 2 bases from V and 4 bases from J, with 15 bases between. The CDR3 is CASSLSPGEEYEQYF. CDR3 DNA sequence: TGTGCCAGCAGCTTATCCCCCGGGGAAGAATACGAGCAGTACTTC. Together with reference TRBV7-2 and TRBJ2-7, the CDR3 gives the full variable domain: GAGVSQSPSNKVTEKGKDVELRCDPISGHTALYWYRQSLGQGLEFLIYFQGNSAPDKSGLPSDRFSAERTGGSVSTLTIQRTQQEDSAVYLCASSLSPGEEYEQYFGPGTRLTVT.

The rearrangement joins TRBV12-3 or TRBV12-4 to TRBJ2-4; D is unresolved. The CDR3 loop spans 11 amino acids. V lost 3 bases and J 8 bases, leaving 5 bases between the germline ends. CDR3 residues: CASSFLDIQYF. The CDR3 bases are TGTGCCAGCAGTTTTCTAGACATTCAGTACTTC.

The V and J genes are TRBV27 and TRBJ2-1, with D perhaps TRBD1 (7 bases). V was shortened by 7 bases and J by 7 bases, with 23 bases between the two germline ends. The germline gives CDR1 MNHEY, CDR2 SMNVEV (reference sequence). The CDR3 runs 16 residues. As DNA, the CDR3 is TGTGCCAGCATAGCAGGGGGACTTATCGCGAGTAATGAGCAGTTCTTC. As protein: CASIAGGLIASNEQFF.

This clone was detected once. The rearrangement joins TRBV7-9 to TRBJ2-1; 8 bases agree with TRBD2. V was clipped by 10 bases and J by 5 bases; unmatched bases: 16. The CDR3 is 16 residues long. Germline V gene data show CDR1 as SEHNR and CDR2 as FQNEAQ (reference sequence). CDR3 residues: CATTRASTSGNNEQFF. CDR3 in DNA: TGTGCCACGACTAGGGCCAGCACTAGCGGAAACAATGAGCAGTTCTTC.

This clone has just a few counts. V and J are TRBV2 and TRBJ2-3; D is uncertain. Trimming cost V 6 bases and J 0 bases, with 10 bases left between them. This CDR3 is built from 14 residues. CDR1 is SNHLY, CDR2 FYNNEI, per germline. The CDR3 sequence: CASRLYDSTDTQYF. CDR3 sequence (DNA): TGTGCCAGCAGGCTATACGACAGCACAGATACGCAGTATTTT.

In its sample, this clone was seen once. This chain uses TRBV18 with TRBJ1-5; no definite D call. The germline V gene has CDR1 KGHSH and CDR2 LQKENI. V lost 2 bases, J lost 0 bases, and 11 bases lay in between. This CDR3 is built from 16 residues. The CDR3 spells CASSPRHTDSNQPQHF. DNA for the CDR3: TGTGCCAGCTCACCAAGGCACACCGATAGCAATCAGCCCCAGCATTTT.

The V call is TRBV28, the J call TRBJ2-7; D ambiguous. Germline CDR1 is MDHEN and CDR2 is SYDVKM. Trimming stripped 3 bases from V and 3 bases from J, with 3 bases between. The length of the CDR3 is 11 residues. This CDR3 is CASSLIYEQYF. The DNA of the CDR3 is TGTGCCAGCAGTTTGATCTACGAGCAGTACTTC.

The CDR3, as DNA: TGTGCCAGTAGTATAATCACGGGACCGGGGGATGAAAAACTGTTTTTT. Translating gives CASSIITGPGDEKLFF. V is TRBV19 and J is TRBJ1-4; the D gene is possibly TRBD1 (5 bases). The CDR3 has 16 residues. V lost 2 bases to trimming and J lost 6 bases, with 16 bases between them. Germline CDR1 is LNHDA and CDR2 is SQIVND (reference sequence).

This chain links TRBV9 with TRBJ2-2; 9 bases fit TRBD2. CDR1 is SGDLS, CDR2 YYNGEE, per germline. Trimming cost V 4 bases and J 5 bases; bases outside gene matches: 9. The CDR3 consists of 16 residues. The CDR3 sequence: CASSMRVTSGTGELFF. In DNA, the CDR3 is TGTGCCAGCAGCATGAGGGTTACTAGCGGGACCGGGGAGCTGTTTTTT.

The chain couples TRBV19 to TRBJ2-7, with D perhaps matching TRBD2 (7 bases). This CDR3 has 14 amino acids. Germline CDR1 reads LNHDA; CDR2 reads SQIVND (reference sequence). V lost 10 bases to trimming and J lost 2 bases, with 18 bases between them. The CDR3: CATTPGGAAYEQYF. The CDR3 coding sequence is TGTGCCACTACGCCGGGGGGCGCGGCCTACGAGCAGTACTTC.

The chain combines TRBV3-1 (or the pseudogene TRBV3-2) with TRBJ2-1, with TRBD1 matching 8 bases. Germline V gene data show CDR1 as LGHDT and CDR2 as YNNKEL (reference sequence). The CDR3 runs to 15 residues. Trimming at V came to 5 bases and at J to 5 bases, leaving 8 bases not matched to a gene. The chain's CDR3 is CASSAWTGTNNEQFF. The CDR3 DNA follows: TGTGCCAGCAGCGCGTGGACAGGGACCAACAATGAGCAGTTCTTC.

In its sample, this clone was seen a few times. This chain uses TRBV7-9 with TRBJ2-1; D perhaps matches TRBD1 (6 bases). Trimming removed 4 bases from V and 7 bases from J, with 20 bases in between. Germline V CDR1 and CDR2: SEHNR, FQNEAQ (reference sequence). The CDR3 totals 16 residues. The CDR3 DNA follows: TGTGCCAGCAGCTCTTCCTCTGGGGGCTTTAGGAATGAGCAGTTCTTC. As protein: CASSSSSGGFRNEQFF.

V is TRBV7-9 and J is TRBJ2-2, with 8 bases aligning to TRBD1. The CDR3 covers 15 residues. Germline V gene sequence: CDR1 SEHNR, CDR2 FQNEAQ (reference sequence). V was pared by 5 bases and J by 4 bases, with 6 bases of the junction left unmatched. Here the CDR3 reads CASSHRQGSTGELFF. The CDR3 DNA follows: TGTGCCAGCAGCCATCGACAGGGGAGCACCGGGGAGCTGTTTTTT.

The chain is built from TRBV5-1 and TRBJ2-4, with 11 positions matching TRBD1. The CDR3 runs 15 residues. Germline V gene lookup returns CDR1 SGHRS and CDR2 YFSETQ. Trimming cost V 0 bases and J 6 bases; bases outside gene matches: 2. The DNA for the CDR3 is TGCGCCAGCAGCTTGGCGGGACAGGGGGGAAACATTCAGTACTTC. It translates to CASSLAGQGGNIQYF.

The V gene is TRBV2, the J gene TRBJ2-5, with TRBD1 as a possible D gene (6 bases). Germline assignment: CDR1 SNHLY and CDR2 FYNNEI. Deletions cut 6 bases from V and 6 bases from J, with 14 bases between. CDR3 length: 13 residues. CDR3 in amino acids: CASSQGLIQTQYF. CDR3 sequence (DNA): TGTGCCAGCAGCCAGGGGCTCATACAGACCCAGTACTTC. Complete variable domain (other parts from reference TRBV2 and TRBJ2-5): EPEVTQTPSHQVTQMGQEVILRCVPISNHLYFYWYRQILGQKVEFLVSFYNNEISEKSEIFDDQFSVERPDGSNFTLKIRSTKLEDSAMYFCASSQGLIQTQYFGPGTRLLVL.

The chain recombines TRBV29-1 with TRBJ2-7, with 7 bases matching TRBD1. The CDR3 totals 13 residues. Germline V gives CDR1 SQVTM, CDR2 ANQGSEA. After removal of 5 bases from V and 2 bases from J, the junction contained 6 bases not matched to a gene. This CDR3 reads CSVSRQGAYEQYF. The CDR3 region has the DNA TGCAGCGTTTCGCGGCAGGGGGCCTACGAGCAGTACTTC.

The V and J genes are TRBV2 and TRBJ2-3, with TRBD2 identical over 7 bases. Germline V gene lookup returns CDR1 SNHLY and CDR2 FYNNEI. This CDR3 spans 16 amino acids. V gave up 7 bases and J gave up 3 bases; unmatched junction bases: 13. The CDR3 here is CASTTPGERGTDTQYF. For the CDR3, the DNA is TGTGCCAGCACCACCCCGGGGGAGCGGGGAACAGATACGCAGTATTTT.

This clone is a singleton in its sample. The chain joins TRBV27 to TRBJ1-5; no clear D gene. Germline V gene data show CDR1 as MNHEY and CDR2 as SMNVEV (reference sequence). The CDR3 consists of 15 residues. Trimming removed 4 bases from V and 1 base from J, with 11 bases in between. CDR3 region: CASSSLGGSNQPQHF. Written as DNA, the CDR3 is TGTGCCAGCAGTTCCCTCGGAGGAAGCAATCAGCCCCAGCATTTT.